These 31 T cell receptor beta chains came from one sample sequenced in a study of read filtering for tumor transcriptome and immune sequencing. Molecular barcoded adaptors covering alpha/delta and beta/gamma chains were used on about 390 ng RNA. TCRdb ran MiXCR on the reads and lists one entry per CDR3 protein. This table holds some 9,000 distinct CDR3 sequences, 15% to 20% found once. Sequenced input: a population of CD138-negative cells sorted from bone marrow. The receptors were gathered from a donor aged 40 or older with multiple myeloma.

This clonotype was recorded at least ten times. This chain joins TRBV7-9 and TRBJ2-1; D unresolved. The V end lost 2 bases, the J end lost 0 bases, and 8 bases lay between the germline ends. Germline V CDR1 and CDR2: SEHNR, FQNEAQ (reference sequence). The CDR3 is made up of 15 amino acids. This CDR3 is CASSLQGASYNEQFF. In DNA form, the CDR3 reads TGTGCCAGCAGCTTACAAGGCGCCTCCTACAATGAGCAGTTCTTC.

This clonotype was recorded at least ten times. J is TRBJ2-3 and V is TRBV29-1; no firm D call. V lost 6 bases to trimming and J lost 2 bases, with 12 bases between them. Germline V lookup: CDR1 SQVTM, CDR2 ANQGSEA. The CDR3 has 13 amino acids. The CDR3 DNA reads TGCAGCGTCGGAATTCGAACCACAGATACGCAGTATTTT. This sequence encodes CSVGIRTTDTQYF.

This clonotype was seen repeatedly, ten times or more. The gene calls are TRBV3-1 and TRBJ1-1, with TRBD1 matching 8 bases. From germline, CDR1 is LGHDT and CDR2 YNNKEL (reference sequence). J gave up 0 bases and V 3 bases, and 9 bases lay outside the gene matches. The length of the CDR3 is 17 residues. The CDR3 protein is CASSHRTGTLMNTEAFF. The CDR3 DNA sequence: TGTGCCAGCAGCCACAGGACAGGGACCTTGATGAACACTGAAGCTTTCTTT.

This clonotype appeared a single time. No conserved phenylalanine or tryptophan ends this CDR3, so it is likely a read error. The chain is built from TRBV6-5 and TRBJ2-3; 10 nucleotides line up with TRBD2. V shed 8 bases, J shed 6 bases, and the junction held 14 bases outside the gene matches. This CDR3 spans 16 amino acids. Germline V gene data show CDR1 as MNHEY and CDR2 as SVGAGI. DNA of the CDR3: TGTGCCAGCGGCCCCTTCGGTGGTAGCGGGAGGGATACGCAGTATTCT. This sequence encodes CASGPFGGSGRDTQYS.

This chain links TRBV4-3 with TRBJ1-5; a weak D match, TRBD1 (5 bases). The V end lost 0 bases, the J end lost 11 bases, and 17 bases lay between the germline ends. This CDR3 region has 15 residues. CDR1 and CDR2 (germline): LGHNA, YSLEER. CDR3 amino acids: CASSQDYGGDQTQHF. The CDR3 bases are TGCGCCAGCAGCCAAGATTACGGCGGGGACCAGACCCAGCATTTT.

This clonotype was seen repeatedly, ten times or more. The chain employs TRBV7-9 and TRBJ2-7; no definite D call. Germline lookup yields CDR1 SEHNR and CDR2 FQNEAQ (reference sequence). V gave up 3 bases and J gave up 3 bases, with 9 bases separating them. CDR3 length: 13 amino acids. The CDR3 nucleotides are TGTGCCAGCAGCTTCGGGCAGAGCTACGAGCAGTACTTC. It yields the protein CASSFGQSYEQYF.

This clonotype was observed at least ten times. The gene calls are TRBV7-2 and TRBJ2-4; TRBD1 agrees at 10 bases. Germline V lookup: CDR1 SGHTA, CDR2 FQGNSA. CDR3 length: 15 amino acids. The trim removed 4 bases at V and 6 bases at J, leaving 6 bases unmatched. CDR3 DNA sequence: TGTGCCAGCAGCTCCTCGGGACAGGGGTTAAACATTCAGTACTTC. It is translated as CASSSSGQGLNIQYF.

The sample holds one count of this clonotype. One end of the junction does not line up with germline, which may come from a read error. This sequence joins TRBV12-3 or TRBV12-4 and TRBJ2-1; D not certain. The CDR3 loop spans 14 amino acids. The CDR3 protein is CASSPLYGHNEQLF. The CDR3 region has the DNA TGTGCCAGCAGTCCTCTCTACGGGCACAATGAGCAACTCTTC.

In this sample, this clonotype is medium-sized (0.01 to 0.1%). In DNA form, the CDR3 reads TGCGCCAGCAGTGAGTCGGATGGGAGGGCAGCTAATGAGCAGTTCTTC. Translating it yields CASSESDGRAANEQFF. The chain has TRBV10-1 and TRBJ2-1; the match to TRBD2 covers 7 bases. The V and J ends lost 0 bases and 7 bases, in that order; junction bases with no gene match: 9. The germline gives CDR1 WNHNN, CDR2 SYGVQD (reference sequence). CDR3 length equals 16 residues.

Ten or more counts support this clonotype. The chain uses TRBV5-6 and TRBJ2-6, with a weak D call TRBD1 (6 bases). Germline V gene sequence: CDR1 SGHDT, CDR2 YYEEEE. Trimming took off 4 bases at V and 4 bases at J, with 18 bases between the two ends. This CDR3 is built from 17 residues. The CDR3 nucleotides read TGTGCCAGCAGCGAAACAGGGCTAGTGGTGGGGGCCAACGTCCTGACTTTC. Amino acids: CASSETGLVVGANVLTF.

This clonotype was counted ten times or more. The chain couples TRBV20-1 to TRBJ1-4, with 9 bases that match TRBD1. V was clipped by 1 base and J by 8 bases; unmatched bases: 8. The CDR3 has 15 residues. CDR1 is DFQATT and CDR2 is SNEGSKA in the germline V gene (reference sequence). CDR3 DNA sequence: TGCAGTGCTAGAGGGCGGACAGGGGCAGGAGAAAAACTGTTTTTT. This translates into CSARGRTGAGEKLFF.

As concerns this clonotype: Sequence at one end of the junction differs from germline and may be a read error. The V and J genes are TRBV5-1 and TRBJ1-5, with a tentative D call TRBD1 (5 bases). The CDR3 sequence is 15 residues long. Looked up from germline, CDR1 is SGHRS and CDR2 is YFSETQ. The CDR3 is CASSDGGAGNRPRHF. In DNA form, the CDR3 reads TGCGCCAGCTCAGACGGCGGGGCCGGAAATCGGCCCCGGCATTTT.

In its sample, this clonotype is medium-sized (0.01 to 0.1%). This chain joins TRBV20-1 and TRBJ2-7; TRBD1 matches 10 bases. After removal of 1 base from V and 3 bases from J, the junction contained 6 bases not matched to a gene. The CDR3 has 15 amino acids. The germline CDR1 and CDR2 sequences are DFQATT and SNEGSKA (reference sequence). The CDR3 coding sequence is TGCAGTGCTAGAGGGACAGGGGGAGTCGGCTACGAGCAGTACTTC. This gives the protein CSARGTGGVGYEQYF.

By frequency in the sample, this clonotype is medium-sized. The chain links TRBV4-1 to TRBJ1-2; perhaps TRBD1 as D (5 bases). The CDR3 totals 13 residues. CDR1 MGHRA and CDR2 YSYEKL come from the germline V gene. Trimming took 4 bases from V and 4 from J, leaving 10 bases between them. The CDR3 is CASSPLRGYGYTF. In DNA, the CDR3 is TGCGCCAGCAGCCCTTTGAGGGGCTATGGCTACACCTTC.

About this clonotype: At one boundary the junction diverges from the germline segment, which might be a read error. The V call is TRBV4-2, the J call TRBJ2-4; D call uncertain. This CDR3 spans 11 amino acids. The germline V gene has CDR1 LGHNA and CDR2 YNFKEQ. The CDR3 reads CASSPVTVQYF. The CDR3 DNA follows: TGTGCCAGTAGCCCAGTTACCGTTCAGTACTTC.

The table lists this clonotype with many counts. The CDR3 protein is CASSPRDRVMTQHF. CDR3 nucleotide sequence: TGTGCCAGCTCACCCCGGGACAGGGTCATGACCCAGCATTTT. The chain is built from TRBV18 and TRBJ1-5; 9 positions agree with TRBD1. The germline gives CDR1 KGHSH, CDR2 LQKENI. After removal of 3 bases from V and 11 bases from J, the junction contained 8 bases not matched to a gene. The CDR3 is made up of 14 amino acids.

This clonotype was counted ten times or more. CDR3 sequence reads: CASSVDWGVFADTQYF. The DNA for the CDR3 is TGTGCCAGCAGCGTAGACTGGGGGGTTTTTGCAGATACGCAGTATTTT. The chain employs TRBV9 and TRBJ2-3; D possibly corresponds to TRBD2 (6 bases). Germline V gene sequence: CDR1 SGDLS, CDR2 YYNGEE. The length of the CDR3 is 16 residues. Deletions cut 0 bases from V and 4 bases from J, with 15 bases between. Looking up the rest from reference TRBV9 and TRBJ2-3 gives the full variable domain: DSGVTQTPKHLITATGQRVTLRCSPRSGDLSVYWYQQSLDQGLQFLIQYYNGEERAKGNILERFSAQQFPDLHSELNLSSLELGDSALYFCASSVDWGVFADTQYFGPGTRLTVL.

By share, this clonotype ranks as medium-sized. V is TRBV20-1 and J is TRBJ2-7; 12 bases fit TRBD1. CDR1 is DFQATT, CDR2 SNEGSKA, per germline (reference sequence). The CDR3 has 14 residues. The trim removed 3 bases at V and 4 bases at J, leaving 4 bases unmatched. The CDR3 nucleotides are TGCAGTGCTAGGGGACAGGGGGCTTTGTACGAGCAGTACTTC. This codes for CSARGQGALYEQYF.

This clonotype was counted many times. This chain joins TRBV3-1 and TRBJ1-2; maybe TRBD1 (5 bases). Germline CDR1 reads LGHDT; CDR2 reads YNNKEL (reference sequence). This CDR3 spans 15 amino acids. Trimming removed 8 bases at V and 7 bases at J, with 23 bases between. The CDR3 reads CASGAEGASFSGYTF. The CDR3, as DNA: TGTGCCAGCGGGGCTGAAGGAGCCTCCTTCAGTGGCTACACCTTC.

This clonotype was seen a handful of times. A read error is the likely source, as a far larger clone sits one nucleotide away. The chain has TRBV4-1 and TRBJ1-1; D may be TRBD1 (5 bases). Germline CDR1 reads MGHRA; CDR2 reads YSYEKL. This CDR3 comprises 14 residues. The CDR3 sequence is CTSSPRVGGTEAFF. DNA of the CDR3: TGCACCAGCAGCCCCCGAGTGGGGGGGACTGAAGCTTTCTTT.

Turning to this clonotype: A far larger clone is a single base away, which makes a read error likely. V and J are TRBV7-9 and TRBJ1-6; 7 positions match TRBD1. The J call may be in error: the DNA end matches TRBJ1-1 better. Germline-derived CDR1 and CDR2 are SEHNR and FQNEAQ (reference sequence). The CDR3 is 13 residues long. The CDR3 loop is CASSARGNVGAFF. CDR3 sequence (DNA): TGTGCCAGCAGCGCCAGGGGGAACGTTGGAGCTTTCTTT.

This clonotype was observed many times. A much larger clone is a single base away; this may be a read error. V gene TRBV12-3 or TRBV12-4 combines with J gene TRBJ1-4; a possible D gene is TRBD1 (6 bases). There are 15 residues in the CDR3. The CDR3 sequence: CASSLMMGANEKRFF. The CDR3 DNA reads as TGTGCCAGCAGTTTAATGATGGGGGCTAATGAAAAACGGTTTTTT.

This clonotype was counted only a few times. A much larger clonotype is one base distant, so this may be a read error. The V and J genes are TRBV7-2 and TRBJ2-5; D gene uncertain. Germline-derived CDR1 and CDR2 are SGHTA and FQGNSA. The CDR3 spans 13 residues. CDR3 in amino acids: CASSLAQQETQDF. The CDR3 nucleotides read TGTGCCAGCAGCTTAGCCCAGCAAGAGACCCAGGACTTC.

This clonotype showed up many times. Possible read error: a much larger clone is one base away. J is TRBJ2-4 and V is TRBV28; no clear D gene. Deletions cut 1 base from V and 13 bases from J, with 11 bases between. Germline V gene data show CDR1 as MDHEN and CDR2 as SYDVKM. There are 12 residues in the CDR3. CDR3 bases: TGTGCCAGCAGTTTATCAGGCAGCCGACAGTACTTC. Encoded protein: CASSLSGSRQYF.

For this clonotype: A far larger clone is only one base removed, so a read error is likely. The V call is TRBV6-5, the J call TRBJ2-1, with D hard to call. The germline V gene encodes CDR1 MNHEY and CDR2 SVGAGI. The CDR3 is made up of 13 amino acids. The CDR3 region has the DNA TGTGCCAGCACCGAACCGGGTTTGCGCGAGCAGCTCTTC. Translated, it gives CASTEPGLREQLF.

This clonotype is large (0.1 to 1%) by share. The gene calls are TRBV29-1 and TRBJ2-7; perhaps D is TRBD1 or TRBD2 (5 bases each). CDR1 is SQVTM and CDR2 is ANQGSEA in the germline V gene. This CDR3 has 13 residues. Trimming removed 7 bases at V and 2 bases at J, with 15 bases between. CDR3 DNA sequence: TGCAGCGCGGGGCTAGACGGAACCTACGAGCAGTACTTC. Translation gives CSAGLDGTYEQYF.

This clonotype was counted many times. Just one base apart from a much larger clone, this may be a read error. CDR3 loop: CASSLTRLPLDTQYF. CDR3 bases: TGTGCCAGCAGCTTAACGAGACTACCTTTAGATACGCAGTATTTT. This chain connects TRBV7-9 to TRBJ2-3; a possible D gene is TRBD2 (5 bases). Trimming shortened V by 2 bases and J by 5 bases, and 14 bases separated the two germline ends. CDR3 size: 15 residues. The germline V gene encodes CDR1 SEHNR and CDR2 FQNEAQ (reference sequence).

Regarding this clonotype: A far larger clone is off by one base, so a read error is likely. The CDR3 sequence is CASSSRWSSYNGQFF. The CDR3 region has the DNA TGTGCCAGCAGTTCCCGGTGGAGCTCCTACAATGGGCAGTTCTTC. The rearrangement links TRBV28 to TRBJ2-1, with unresolved D. Germline CDR1 is MDHEN and CDR2 is SYDVKM. This CDR3 has 15 residues.

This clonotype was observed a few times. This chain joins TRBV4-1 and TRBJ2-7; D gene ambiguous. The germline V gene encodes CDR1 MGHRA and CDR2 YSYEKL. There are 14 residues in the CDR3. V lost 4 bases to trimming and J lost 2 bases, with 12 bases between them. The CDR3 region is CASSPTTFPYEQYF. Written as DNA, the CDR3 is TGCGCCAGCAGCCCCACGACATTTCCCTACGAGCAGTACTTC.

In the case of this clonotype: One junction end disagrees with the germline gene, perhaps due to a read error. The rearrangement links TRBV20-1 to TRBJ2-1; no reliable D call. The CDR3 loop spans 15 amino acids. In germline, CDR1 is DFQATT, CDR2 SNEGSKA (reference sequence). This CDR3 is CSVRPVGIGYNEQSF. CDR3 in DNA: TGCAGTGTTAGGCCGGTGGGGATTGGCTACAACGAGCAGTCCTTC.

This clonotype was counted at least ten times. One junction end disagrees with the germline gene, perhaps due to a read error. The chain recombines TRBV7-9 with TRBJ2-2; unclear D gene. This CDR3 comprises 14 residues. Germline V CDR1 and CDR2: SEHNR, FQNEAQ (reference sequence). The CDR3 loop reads CASSLAGNAGELFF. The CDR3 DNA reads TGTGCCAGCAGCTTAGCGGGGAACGCCGGGGAGCTGTTTTTT. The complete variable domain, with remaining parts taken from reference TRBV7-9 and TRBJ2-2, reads DTGVSQNPRHKITKRGQNVTFRCDPISEHNRLYWYRQTLGQGPEFLTYFQNEAQLEKSRLLSDRFSAERPKGSFSTLEIQRTEQGDSAMYLCASSLAGNAGELFFGEGSRLTVL.